These 3 T cell receptor beta chains share one sample of origin, sequenced in a study of blood T cell repertoires in COVID-19 (dated by TCRdb to the early 2020s). Libraries were prepared through the immunoSEQ multiplex PCR assay. In TCRdb, the immuneACCESS table is reduced to in-frame sequences with V and J assigned. These tables do not hold every clone; where another copy was compared, an unresolved V gene accounts for under half, and the others remain unexplained. This sample comprises over 130,000 clones, 84% of them detected only once. The top ten clonotypes cover around 2.2% of the sample. Source material: peripheral blood. Receptors were obtained from a man aged 70-80 years with acute or convalescent COVID-19.

V usage is TRBV6-1 and J usage is TRBJ2-7; tentative D call: TRBD2 (6 bases). Germline V gene sequence: CDR1 MNHNS, CDR2 SASEGT. The germline V and J ends were trimmed by 2 bases and 0 bases, with 17 bases remaining between them. This CDR3 has 17 residues. CDR3 nucleotides: TGTGCCAGCAGTGAATTTCAAGGCGGGGCCAGCTCCTACGAGCAGTACTTC. As protein: CASSEFQGGASSYEQYF.

J is TRBJ2-3 and V is TRBV19, with TRBD1 identical over 9 bases. Germline values: CDR1 LNHDA, CDR2 SQIVND (reference sequence). V lost 4 bases to trimming and J lost 2 bases; unmatched junction nucleotides: 4. The CDR3 runs 15 residues. CDR3 in DNA: TGTGCCAGTAGTACCGGGACAGGGAACACAGATACGCAGTATTTT. Translating gives CASSTGTGNTDTQYF.

As for this clone: The junction differs from germline at one of its ends, possibly a read error. This chain joins TRBV19 and TRBJ1-1; D gene unclear. The CDR3 extends over 13 amino acids. Looked up from germline, CDR1 is LNHDA and CDR2 is SQIVND (reference sequence). The CDR3 DNA follows: TGTGCCAGTAGTCCCACACAGAACGCTGAAGCTTTCTTT. Its translation: CASSPTQNAEAFF.